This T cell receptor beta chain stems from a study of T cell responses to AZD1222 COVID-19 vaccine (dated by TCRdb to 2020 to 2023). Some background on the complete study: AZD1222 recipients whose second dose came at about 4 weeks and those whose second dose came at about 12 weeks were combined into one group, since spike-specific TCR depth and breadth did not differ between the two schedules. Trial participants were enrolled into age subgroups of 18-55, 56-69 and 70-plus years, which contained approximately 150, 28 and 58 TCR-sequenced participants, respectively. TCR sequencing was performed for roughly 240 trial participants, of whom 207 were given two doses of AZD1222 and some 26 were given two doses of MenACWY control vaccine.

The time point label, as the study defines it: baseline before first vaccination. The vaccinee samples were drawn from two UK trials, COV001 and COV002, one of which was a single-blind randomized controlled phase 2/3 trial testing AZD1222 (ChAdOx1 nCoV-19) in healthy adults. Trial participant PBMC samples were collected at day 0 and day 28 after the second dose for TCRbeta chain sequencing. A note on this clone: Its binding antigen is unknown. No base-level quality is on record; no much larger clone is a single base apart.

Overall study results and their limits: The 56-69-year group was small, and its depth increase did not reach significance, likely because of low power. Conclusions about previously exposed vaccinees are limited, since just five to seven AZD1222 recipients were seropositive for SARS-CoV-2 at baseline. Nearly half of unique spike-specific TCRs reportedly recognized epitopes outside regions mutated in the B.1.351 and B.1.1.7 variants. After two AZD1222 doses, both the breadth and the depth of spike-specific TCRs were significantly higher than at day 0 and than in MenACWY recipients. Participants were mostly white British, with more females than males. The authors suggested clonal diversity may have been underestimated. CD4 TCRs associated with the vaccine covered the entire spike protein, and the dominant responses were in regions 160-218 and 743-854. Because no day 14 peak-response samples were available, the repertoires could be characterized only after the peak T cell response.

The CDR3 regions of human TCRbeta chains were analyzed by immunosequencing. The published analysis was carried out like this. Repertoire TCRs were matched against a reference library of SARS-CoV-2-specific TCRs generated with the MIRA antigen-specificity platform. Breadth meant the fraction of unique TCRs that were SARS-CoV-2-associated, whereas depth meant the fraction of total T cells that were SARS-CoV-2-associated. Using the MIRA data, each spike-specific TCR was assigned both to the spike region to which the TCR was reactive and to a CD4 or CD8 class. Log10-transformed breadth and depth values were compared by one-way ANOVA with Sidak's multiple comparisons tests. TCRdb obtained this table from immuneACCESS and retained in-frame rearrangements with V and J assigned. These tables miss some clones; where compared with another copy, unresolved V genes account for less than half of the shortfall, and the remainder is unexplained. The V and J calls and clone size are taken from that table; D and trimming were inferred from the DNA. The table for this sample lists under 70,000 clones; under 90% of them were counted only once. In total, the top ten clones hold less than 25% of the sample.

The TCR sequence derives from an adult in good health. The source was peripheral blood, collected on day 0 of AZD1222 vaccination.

At the DNA level, the sequence is TGTGCCAGCAGCTTAAGATGGGGGGGCCGCGAGACCCAGTACTTC. Its protein is CASSLRWGGRETQYF. Here the chain combines TRBV7-2 and TRBJ2-5; a tentative D match to TRBD2 spans 7 bases. The cysteine opens and the phenylalanine closes a CDR3 of 15 amino acids. CDR3 DNA only is kept here, 45 bases in frame from base 1. From a lookup of the germline V gene, CDR1 and CDR2 are SGHTA and FQGNSA. V is cut by 2 bases and J by 5 bases, and the space between the germline ends is 15 bases. The CDR3 plus the reference TRBV7-2 and TRBJ2-5 genes for the other parts give the full variable domain: GAGVSQSPSNKVTEKGKDVELRCDPISGHTALYWYRQSLGQGLEFLIYFQGNSAPDKSGLPSDRFSAERTGGSVSTLTIQRTQQEDSAVYLCASSLRWGGRETQYFGPGTRLLVL.